This passage covers 12 T cell receptor beta chains from one sample sequenced in a study of blood T cell repertoires in COVID-19. Profiling relied on immunoSEQ multiplex PCR, and the TCRdb table lists in-frame clones only, not all of them. This table has approximately 270,000 clones, approximately 89% appearing once. Input material: PBMCs or T cells enriched from blood (not recorded which). These receptors all stem from a man between 40 and 49 years old who had been exposed to COVID-19.

This clone was seen a handful of times. The rearrangement links TRBV5-4 to TRBJ2-1; D is unclear. V shed 0 bases and J shed 5 bases, with 6 bases lying between them. Germline V CDR1 and CDR2: SGHNT, YYREEE (reference sequence). The CDR3 covers 13 residues. The CDR3 coding sequence is TGTGCCAGCAGCTTGGCTGGAGACAATGAGCAGTTCTTC. This sequence encodes CASSLAGDNEQFF.

On this clone itself: Other DNA sequences of this sample code for an identical CDR3. J is TRBJ2-1 and V is TRBV28, with unresolved D. Trimming removed 6 bases at V and 1 base at J, with 4 bases between. The CDR3 extends over 12 amino acids. Germline CDR1 and CDR2: MDHEN and SYDVKM. CDR3 sequence: CASSPSYNEQFF. The DNA of the CDR3 is TGTGCCAGCAGCCCGTCCTACAATGAGCAGTTCTTC.

This sequence joins TRBV11-1 and TRBJ1-2; maybe TRBD1 (6 bases). The germline V gene encodes CDR1 SGHAT and CDR2 FQDESV (reference sequence). CDR3 size: 13 residues. The ends were cut back, 5 bases at V and 2 bases at J, with 9 bases in the middle. CDR3 in DNA: TGTGCCAGCAGCCCGGACAGAAACTATGGCTACACCTTC. This sequence encodes CASSPDRNYGYTF.

This clone has a handful of counts. The chain links TRBV5-4 to TRBJ2-5; D is possibly TRBD2 (5 bases). Germline values: CDR1 SGHNT, CDR2 YYREEE (reference sequence). Trimming took 0 bases from V and 5 from J, leaving 11 bases between them. This CDR3 spans 14 amino acids. The CDR3 sequence: CASSLERSEETQYF. The DNA for the CDR3 is TGTGCCAGCAGCTTGGAGCGGAGCGAGGAGACCCAGTACTTC.

The rearrangement links TRBV4-1 to TRBJ2-1; 7 bases match TRBD2. V shed 1 base and J 8 bases; nucleotides not matched to a gene: 5. This CDR3 has 14 residues. The germline gives CDR1 MGHRA, CDR2 YSYEKL. CDR3 residues: CASSQGTAGDEQFF. The CDR3 DNA is TGCGCCAGCAGCCAAGGGACCGCGGGGGATGAGCAGTTCTTC.

CDR3 loop: CASSPVTSSTYEQYF. DNA for the CDR3: TGTGCCAGCAGCCCCGTGACTAGCTCCACCTACGAGCAGTACTTC. The rearrangement links TRBV7-2 to TRBJ2-7, with TRBD2 matching over 7 bases. The length of the CDR3 is 15 residues. CDR1 and CDR2 (germline): SGHTA, FQGNSA. The trim removed 5 bases at V and 2 bases at J, leaving 9 bases unmatched.

The V gene is TRBV28, the J gene TRBJ1-1; 10 positions agree with TRBD1. The V gene's germline CDR1 is MDHEN and CDR2 SYDVKM. This CDR3 region has 14 residues. J gave up 5 bases and V 6 bases, and 6 bases lay outside the gene matches. This chain's CDR3 is CASRSGQGRTEAFF. The CDR3 DNA is TGTGCCAGCAGGTCGGGACAGGGGAGGACTGAAGCTTTCTTT.

The genes are TRBV4-3 and TRBJ2-7, with D possibly being TRBD2 (6 bases). Germline CDR1 is LGHNA and CDR2 is YSLEER. Trimming removed 0 bases from V and 4 bases from J, with 19 bases in between. The CDR3 consists of 17 residues. CDR3 DNA: TGCGCCAGCAGCCAAGATCCTCAGACGGGGGAATGGTACGAGCAGTACTTC. Residues: CASSQDPQTGEWYEQYF.

This clone was picked up one time. V is TRBV6-5 and J is TRBJ1-2; 8 bases match TRBD1. This CDR3 has 14 amino acids. Germline V CDR1 and CDR2: MNHEY, SVGAGI. Losses at the gene ends were 6 bases for V and 4 bases for J; bases not matched to a gene: 7. For the CDR3, the DNA is TGTGCCAGCAGGAGCAGGGGGCTAGGCTATGGCTACACCTTC. Encoded protein: CASRSRGLGYGYTF.

The count of this clone is one. The V call is TRBV28, the J call TRBJ2-7, with D perhaps matching TRBD2 (6 bases). V was cut by 5 bases and J by 0 bases, with 11 bases left in between. Looked up from germline, CDR1 is MDHEN and CDR2 is SYDVKM. The CDR3 has 14 amino acids. Written as DNA, the CDR3 is TGTGCCAGCAGTGGGACTCAATCCTCCTACGAGCAGTACTTC. Its protein product is CASSGTQSSYEQYF.

The rearrangement uses TRBV14 and TRBJ2-1, with 8 bases identical to TRBD2. Losses at the gene ends were 6 bases for V and 3 bases for J; bases not matched to a gene: 7. This CDR3 comprises 15 residues. The germline CDR1 and CDR2 sequences are SGHDN and FVKESK. The CDR3 reads CASSQSGSIYNEQFF. The DNA of the CDR3 is TGTGCCAGCAGTCAGAGCGGGAGCATCTACAATGAGCAGTTCTTC.

The chain combines TRBV18 with TRBJ1-2; 8 bases fit TRBD1. Germline V CDR1 and CDR2: KGHSH, LQKENI. The CDR3 runs 18 residues. The trim removed 2 bases at V and 0 bases at J, leaving 11 bases unmatched. The CDR3 nucleotides read TGTGCCAGCTCACCAACAGGACAGGGTACCTTAACTAACTATGGCTACACCTTC. Protein product: CASSPTGQGTLTNYGYTF.